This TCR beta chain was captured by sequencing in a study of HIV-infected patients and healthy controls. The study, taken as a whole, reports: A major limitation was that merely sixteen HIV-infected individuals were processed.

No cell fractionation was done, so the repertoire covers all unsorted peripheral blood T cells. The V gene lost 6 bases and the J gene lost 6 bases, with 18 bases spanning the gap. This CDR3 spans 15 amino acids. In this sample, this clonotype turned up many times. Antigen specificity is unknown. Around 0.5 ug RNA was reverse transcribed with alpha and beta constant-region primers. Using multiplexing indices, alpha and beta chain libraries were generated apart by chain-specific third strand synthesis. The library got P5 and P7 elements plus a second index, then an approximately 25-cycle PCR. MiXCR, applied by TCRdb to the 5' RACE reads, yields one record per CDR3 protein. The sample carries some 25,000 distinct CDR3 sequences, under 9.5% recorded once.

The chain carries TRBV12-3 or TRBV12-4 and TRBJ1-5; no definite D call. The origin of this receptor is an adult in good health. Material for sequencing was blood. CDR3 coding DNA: TGTGCCAGCAGACTCGGCACGACCGAAGGTCAGCCCCAGCATTTT. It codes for CASRLGTTEGQPQHF.